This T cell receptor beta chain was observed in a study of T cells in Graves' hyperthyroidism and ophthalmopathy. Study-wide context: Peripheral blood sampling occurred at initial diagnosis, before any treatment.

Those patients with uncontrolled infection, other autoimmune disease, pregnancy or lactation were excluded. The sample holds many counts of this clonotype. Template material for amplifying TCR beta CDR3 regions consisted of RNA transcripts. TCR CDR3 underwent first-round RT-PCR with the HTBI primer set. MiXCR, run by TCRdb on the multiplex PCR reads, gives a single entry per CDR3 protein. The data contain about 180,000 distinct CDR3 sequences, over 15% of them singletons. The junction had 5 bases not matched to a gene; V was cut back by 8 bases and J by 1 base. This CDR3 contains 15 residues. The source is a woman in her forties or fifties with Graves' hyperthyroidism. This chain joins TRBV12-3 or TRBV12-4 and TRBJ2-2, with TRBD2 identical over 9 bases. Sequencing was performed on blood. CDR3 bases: TGTGCCAGCCGAGGTAGCGGGAGGAACACCGGGGAGCTGTTTTTT. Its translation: CASRGSGRNTGELFF.